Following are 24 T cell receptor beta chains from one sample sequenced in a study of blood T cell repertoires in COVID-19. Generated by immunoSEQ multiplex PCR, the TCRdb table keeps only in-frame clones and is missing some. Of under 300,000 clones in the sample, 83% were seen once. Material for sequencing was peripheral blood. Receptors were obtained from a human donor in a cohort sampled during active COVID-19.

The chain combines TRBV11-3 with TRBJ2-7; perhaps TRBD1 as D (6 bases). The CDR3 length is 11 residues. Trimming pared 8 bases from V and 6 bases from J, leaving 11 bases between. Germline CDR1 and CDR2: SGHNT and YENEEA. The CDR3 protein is CASSRGGEQYF. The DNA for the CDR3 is TGTGCCAGCTCGAGAGGGGGCGAGCAGTACTTC.

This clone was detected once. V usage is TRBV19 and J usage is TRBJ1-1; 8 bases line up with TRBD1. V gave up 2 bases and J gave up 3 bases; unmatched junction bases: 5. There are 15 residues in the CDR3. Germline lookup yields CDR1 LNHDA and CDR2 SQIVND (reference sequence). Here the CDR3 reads CASSIQGARDTEAFF. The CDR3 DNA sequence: TGTGCCAGTAGTATACAGGGGGCGCGGGACACTGAAGCTTTCTTT.

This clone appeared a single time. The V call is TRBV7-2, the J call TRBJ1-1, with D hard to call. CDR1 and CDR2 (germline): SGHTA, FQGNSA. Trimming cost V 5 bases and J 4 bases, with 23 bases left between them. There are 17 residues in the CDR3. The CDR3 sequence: CASSLVGLTGGGTEAFF. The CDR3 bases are TGTGCCAGCAGCCTAGTGGGCCTTACCGGAGGCGGCACTGAAGCTTTCTTT.

The chain's CDR3 is CSVPGQGFEKLFF. CDR3 coding DNA: TGCAGCGTCCCGGGACAGGGGTTTGAAAAACTGTTTTTT. The gene calls are TRBV29-1 and TRBJ1-4; TRBD1 matches 10 bases. With 6 bases clipped from V and 7 bases from J, the junction kept 5 bases outside the gene matches. This CDR3 region has 13 residues. Germline-derived CDR1 and CDR2 are SQVTM and ANQGSEA. The full variable domain, completed using reference TRBV29-1 and TRBJ1-4, is SAVISQKPSRDICQRGTSLTIQCQVDSQVTMMFWYRQQPGQSLTLIATANQGSEATYESGFVIDKFPISRPNLTFSTLTVSNMSPEDSSIYLCSVPGQGFEKLFFGSGTQLSVL.

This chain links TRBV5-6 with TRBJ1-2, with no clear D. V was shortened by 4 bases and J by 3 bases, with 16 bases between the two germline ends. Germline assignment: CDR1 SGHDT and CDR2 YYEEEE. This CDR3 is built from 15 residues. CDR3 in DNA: TGTGCCAGCAGCCTGAAGGGAGTTTTAGACTATGGCTACACCTTC. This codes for CASSLKGVLDYGYTF.

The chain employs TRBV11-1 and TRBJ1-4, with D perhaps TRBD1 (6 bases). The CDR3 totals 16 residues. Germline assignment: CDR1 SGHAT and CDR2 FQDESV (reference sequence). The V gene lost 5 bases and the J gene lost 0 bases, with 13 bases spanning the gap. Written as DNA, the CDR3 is TGTGCCAGCAGCACCTGGACAGCCGCAACTAATGAAAAACTGTTTTTT. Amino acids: CASSTWTAATNEKLFF.

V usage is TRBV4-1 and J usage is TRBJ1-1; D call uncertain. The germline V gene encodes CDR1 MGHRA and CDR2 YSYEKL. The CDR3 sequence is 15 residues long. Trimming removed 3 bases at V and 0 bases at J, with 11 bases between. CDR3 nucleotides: TGCGCCAGCAGCCAGGACTTCCGGATGAACACTGAAGCTTTCTTT. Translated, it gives CASSQDFRMNTEAFF.

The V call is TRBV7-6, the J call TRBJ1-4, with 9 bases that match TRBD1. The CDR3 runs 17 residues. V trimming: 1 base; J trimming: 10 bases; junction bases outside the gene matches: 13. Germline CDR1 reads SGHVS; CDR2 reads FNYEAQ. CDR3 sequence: CASSLDRGRGWRGKLFF. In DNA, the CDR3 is TGTGCCAGCAGCTTAGACAGGGGGCGCGGGTGGCGCGGAAAACTGTTTTTT.

In DNA, the CDR3 is TGTGCCAGCAGCTCGGGACAGGCTAATTCACCCCTCCACTTT. This gives the protein CASSSGQANSPLHF. This sequence joins TRBV5-6 and TRBJ1-6; 8 bases are shared with TRBD1. The CDR3 extends over 14 amino acids. CDR1 SGHDT and CDR2 YYEEEE come from the germline V gene. Germline trimming cut 3 bases from V and 6 bases from J; bases unmatched to any gene: 2.

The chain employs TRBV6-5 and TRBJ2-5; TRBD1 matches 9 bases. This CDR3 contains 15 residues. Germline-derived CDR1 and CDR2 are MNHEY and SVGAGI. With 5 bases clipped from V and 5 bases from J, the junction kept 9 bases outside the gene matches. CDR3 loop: CASSLQGARGETQYF. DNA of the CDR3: TGTGCCAGCAGTCTACAGGGGGCTCGGGGGGAGACCCAGTACTTC.

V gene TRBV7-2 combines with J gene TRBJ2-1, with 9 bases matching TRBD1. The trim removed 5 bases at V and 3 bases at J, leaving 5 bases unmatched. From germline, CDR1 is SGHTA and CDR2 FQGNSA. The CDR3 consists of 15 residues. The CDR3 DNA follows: TGTGCCAGCAGCCTGGACAGGGGCTTCTACAATGAGCAGTTCTTC. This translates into CASSLDRGFYNEQFF.

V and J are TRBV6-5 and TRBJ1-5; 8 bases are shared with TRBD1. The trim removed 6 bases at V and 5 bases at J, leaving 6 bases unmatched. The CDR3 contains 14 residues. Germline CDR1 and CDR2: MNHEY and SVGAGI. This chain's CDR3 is CASSLGQEDQPQHF. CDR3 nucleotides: TGTGCCAGCAGCCTGGGACAGGAAGATCAGCCCCAGCATTTT.

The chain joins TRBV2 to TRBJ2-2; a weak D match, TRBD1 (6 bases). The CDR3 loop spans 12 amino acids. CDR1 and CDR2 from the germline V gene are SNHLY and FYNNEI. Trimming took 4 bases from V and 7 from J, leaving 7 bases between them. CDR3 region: CASSGGGGELFF. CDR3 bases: TGTGCCAGCAGTGGAGGGGGCGGGGAGCTGTTTTTT. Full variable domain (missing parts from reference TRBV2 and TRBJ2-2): EPEVTQTPSHQVTQMGQEVILRCVPISNHLYFYWYRQILGQKVEFLVSFYNNEISEKSEIFDDQFSVERPDGSNFTLKIRSTKLEDSAMYFCASSGGGGELFFGEGSRLTVL.

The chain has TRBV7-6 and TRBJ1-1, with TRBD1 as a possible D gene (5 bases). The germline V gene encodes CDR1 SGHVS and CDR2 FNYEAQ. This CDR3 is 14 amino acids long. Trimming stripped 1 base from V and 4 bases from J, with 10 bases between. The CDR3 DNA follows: TGTGCCAGCAGCTTAGATTTAAGGGGCACTGAAGCTTTCTTT. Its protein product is CASSLDLRGTEAFF. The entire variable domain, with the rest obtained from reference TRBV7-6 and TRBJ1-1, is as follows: GAGVSQSPRYKVTKRGQDVALRCDPISGHVSLYWYRQALGQGPEFLTYFNYEAQQDKSGLPNDRFSAERPEGSISTLTIQRTEQRDSAMYRCASSLDLRGTEAFFGQGTRLTVV.

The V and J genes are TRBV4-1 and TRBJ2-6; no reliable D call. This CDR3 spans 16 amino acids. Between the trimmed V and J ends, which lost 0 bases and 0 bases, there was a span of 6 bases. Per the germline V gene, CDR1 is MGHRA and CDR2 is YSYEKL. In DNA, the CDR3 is TGCGCCAGCAGCCAAGATGCGTTCTCTGGGGCCAACGTCCTGACTTTC. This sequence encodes CASSQDAFSGANVLTF.

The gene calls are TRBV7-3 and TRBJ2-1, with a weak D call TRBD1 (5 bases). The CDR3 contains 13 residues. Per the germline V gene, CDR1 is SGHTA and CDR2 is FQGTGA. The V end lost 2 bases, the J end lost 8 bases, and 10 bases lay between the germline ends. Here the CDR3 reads CASSLQGTDEQFF. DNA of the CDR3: TGTGCCAGCAGCTTACAGGGTACCGATGAGCAGTTCTTC.

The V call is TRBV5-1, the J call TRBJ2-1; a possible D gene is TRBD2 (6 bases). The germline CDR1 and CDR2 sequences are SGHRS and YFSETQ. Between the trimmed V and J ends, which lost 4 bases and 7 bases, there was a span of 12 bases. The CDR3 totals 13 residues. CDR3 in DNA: TGCGCCAGCAGCGAGGAGGGCCGTAATGAGCAGTTCTTC. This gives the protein CASSEEGRNEQFF.

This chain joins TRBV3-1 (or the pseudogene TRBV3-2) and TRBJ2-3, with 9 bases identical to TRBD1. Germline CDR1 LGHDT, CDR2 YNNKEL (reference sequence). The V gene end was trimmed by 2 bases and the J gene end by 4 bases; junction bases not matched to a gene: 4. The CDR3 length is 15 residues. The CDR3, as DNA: TGTGCCAGCAGCCAACGGGACAGGGACTCAGATACGCAGTATTTT. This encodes CASSQRDRDSDTQYF.

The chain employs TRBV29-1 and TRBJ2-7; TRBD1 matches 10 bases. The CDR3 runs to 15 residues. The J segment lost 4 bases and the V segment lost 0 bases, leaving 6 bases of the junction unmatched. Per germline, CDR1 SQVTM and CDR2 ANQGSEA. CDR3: CSVEESTGGSYEQYF. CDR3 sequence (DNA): TGCAGCGTTGAAGAATCGACAGGGGGCTCGTACGAGCAGTACTTC.

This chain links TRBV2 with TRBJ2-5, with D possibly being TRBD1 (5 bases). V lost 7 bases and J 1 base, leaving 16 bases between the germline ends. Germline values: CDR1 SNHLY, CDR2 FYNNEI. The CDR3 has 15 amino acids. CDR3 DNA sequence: TGTGCCAGCAAACCAGGGCGGCCCCTCCAAGAGACCCAGTACTTC. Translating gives CASKPGRPLQETQYF.

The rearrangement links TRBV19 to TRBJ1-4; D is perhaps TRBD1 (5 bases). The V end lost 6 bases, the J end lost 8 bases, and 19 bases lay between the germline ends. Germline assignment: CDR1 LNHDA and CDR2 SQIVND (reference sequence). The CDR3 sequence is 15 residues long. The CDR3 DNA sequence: TGTGCCAGTAGCGCTACCGGGACTCTAGGGGAAAAACTGTTTTTT. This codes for CASSATGTLGEKLFF.

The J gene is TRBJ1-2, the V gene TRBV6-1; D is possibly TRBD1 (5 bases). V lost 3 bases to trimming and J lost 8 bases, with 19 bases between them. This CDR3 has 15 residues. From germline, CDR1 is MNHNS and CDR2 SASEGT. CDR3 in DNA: TGTGCCAGCAGTGAGGGCCCAGGGCTTCTGGGGGGCTACACCTTC. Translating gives CASSEGPGLLGGYTF.

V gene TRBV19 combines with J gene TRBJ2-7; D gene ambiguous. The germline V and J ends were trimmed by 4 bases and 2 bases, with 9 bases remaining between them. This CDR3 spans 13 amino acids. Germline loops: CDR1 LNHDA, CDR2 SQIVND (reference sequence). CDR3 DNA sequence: TGTGCCAGTAGTAGAGGAGATACCTACGAGCAGTACTTC. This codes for CASSRGDTYEQYF.

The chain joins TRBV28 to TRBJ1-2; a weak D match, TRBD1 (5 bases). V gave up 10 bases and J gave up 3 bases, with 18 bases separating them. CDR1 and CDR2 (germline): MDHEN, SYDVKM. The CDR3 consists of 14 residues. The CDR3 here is CATSLSDSDYGYTF. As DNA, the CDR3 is TGTGCCACCAGCTTATCCGACAGCGACTATGGCTACACCTTC.